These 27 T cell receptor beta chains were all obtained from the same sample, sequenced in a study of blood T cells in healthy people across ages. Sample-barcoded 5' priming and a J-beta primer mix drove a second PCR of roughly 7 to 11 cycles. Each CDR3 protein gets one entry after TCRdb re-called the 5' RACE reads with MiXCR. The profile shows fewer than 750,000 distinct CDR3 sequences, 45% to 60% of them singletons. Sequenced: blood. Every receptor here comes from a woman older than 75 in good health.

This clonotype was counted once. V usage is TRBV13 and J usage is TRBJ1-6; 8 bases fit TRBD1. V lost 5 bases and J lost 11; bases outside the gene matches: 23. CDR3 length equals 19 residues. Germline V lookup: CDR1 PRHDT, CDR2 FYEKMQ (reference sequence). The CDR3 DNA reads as TGTGCCAGCAGCCAGGGACAGGCCCTCGGGGAATTCAAGGATCCACCCCTCCACTTT. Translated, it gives CASSQGQALGEFKDPPLHF.

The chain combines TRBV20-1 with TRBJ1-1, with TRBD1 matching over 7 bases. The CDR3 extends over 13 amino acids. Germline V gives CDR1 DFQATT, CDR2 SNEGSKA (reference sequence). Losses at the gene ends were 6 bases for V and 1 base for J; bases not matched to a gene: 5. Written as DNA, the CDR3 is TGCAGTGCCCACAGGGGCCCGAACACTGAAGCTTTCTTT. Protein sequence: CSAHRGPNTEAFF.

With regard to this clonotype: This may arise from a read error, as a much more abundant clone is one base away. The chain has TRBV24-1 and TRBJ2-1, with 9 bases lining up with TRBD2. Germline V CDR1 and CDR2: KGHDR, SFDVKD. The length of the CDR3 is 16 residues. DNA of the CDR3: TGTGCCACCGGTGATTCGTCATATAGCGGGAGTGATGAGCAGTTCTTC. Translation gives CATGDSSYSGSDEQFF.

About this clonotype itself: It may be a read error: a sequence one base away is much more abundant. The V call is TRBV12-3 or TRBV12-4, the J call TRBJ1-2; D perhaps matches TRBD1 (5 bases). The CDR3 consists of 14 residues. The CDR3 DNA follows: TGTACCAGCAGTTTGGGGGTTGCTAACTATGGCTACACCTTC. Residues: CTSSLGVANYGYTF.

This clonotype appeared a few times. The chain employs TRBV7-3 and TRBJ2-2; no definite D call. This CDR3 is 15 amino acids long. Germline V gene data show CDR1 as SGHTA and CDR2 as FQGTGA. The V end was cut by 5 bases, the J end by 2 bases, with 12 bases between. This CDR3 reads CASSLDSQNTGELFF. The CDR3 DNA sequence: TGTGCCAGCAGCCTTGATAGTCAAAACACCGGGGAGCTGTTTTTT.

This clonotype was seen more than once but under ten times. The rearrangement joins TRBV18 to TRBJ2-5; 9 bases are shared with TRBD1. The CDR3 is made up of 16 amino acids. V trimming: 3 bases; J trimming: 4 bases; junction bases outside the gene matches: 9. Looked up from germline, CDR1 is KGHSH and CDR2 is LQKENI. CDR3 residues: CASSPIPGQGSETQYF. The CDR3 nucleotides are TGTGCCAGCTCACCGATACCGGGACAGGGTTCAGAGACCCAGTACTTC.

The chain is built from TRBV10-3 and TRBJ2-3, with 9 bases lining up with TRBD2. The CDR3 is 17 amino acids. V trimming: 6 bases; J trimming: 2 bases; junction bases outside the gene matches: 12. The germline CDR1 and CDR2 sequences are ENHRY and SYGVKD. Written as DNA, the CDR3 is TGTGCCATCAGGGCCGCGGGGGGGCAAAGCAACACAGATACGCAGTATTTT. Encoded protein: CAIRAAGGQSNTDTQYF.

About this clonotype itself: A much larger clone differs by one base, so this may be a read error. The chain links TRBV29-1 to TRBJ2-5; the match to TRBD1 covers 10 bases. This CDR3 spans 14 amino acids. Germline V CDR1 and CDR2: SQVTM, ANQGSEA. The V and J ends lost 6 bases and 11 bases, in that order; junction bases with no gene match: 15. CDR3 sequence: CSVRDRGSYNEQYF. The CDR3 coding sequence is TGCAGCGTCAGGGACAGGGGCTCCTACAATGAGCAGTACTTC. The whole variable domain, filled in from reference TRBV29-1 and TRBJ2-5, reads SAVISQKPSRDICQRGTSLTIQCQVDSQVTMMFWYRQQPGQSLTLIATANQGSEATYESGFVIDKFPISRPNLTFSTLTVSNMSPEDSSIYLCSVRDRGSYNEQYFGPGTRLLVL.

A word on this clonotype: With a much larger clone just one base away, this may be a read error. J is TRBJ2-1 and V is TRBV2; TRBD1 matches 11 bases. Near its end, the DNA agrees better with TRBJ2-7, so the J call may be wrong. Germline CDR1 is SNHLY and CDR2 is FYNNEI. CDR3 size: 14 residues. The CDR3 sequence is CASSGDRGYNEQYF. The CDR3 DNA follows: TGTGCCAGCAGCGGGGACAGGGGGTACAATGAGCAGTACTTC.

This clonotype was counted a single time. CDR3 DNA: TGCAGTGCTAGAGCACCAGAGAGGGCGAATGAGCAGTTCTTC. It is translated as CSARAPERANEQFF. The V call is TRBV20-1, the J call TRBJ2-1; D possibly corresponds to TRBD2 (5 bases). Deletions cut 1 base from V and 7 bases from J, with 14 bases between. This CDR3 is built from 14 residues. From germline, CDR1 is DFQATT and CDR2 SNEGSKA (reference sequence).

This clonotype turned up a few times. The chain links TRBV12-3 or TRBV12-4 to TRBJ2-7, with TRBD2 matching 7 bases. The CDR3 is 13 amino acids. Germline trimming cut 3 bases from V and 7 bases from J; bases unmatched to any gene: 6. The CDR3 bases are TGTGCCAGCAGTTTTGCGGGGGTCGATGAGCAGTACTTC. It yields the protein CASSFAGVDEQYF.

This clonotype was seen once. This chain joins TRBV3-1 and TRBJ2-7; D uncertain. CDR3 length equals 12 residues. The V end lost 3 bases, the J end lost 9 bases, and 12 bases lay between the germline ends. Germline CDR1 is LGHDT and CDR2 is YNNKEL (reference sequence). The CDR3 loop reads CASSQRSVLQYF. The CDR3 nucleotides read TGTGCCAGCAGCCAGCGCTCCGTATTGCAGTACTTC.

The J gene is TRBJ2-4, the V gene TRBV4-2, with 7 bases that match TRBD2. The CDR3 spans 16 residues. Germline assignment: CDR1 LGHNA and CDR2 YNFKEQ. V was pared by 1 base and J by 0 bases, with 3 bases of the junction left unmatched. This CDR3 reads CASSQGLAVAKNIQYF. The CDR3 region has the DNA TGTGCCAGCAGCCAAGGCCTAGCGGTAGCCAAAAACATTCAGTACTTC.

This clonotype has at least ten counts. The CDR3 nucleotides read TGCAGTGCTAGAGATAGCCTAGCCGGGGAGACCCAGTACTTC. Its protein product is CSARDSLAGETQYF. The V call is TRBV20-1, the J call TRBJ2-5, with D perhaps TRBD2 (5 bases). CDR3 length equals 14 residues. From germline, CDR1 is DFQATT and CDR2 SNEGSKA (reference sequence). The V and J ends lost 0 bases and 5 bases respectively, with 13 bases between them.

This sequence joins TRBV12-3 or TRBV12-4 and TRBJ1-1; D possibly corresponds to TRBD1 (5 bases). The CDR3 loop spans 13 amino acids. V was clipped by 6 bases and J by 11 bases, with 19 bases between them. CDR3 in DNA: TGTGCCAGCAGCCCTCAGGAGGGGCCCCTCGCTTTCTTT. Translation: CASSPQEGPLAFF.

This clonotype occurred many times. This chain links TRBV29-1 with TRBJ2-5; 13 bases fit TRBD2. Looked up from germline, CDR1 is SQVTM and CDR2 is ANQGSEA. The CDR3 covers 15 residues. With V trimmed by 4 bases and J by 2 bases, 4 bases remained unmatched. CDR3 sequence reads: CSVAGLAGPQETQYF. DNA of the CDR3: TGCAGCGTTGCGGGACTAGCGGGACCTCAAGAGACCCAGTACTTC.

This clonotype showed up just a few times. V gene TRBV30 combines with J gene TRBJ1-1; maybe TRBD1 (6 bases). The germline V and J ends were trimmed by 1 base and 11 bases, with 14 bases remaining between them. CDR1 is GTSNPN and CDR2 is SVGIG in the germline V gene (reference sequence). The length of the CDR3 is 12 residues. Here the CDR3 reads CAWSDSDRVAFF. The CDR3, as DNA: TGTGCCTGGAGTGATTCGGACAGAGTGGCTTTCTTT.

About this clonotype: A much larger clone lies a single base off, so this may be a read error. CDR3 sequence reads: CSASGGSGSYNEQYF. For the CDR3, the DNA is TGCAGTGCCTCGGGGGGGAGCGGGAGCTACAATGAGCAGTACTTC. The rearrangement links TRBV20-1 to TRBJ2-7; 8 bases line up with TRBD2. Germline lookup yields CDR1 DFQATT and CDR2 SNEGSKA (reference sequence). The CDR3 loop spans 15 amino acids. Losses at the gene ends were 6 bases for V and 7 bases for J; bases not matched to a gene: 17.

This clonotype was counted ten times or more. The CDR3 coding sequence is TGTGCCAGCAGCTTCTGGACTAGCGGGGAGGTGCAGTATTTT. This translates into CASSFWTSGEVQYF. The gene calls are TRBV7-2 and TRBJ2-3, with TRBD2 identical over 12 bases. Trimming removed 3 bases from V and 11 bases from J; junction bases left unmatched: 6. This CDR3 is 14 amino acids long. Germline V gives CDR1 SGHTA, CDR2 FQGNSA.

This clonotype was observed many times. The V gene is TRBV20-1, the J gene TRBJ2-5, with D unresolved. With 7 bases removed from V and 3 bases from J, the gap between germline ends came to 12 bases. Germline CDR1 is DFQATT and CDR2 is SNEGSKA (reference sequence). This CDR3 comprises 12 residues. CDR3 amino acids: CSGRLYKETQYF. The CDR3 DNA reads TGCAGTGGTCGACTGTACAAAGAGACCCAGTACTTC.

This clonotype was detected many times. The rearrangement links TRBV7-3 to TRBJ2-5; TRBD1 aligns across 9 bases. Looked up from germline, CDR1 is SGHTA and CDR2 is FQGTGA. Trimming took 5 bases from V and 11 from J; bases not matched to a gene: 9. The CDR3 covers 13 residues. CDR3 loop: CASSATRTGVQYF. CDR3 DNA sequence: TGTGCCAGCAGCGCCACCCGGACAGGGGTGCAGTACTTC.

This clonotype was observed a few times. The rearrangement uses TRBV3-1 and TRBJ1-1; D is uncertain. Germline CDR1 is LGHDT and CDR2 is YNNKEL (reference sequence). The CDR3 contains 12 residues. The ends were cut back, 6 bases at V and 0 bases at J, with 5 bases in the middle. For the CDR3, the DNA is TGTGCCAGCAGACGGATGAACACTGAAGCTTTCTTT. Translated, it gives CASRRMNTEAFF.

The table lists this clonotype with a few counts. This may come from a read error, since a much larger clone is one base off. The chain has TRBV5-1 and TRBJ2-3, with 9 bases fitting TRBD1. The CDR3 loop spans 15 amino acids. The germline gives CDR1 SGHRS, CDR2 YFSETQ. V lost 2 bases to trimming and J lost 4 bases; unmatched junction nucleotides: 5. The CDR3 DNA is TGCGCCAGCAGCTTCGGGACAGGGAGCGCAGATACGCAGTATTTT. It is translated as CASSFGTGSADTQYF.

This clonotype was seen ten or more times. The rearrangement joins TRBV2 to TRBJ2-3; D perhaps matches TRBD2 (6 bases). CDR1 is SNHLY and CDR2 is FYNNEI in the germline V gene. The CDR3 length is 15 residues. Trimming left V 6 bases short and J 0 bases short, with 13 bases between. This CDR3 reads CASSLRGISTDTQYF. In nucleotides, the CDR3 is TGTGCCAGCAGCCTACGCGGGATCAGCACAGATACGCAGTATTTT.

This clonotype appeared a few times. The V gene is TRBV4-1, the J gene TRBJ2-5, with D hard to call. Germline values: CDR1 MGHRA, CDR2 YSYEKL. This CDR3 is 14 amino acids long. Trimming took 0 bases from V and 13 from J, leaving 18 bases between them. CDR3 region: CASSQDRSGLVPYF. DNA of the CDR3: TGCGCCAGCAGCCAAGATCGCTCCGGGTTGGTACCGTACTTC.

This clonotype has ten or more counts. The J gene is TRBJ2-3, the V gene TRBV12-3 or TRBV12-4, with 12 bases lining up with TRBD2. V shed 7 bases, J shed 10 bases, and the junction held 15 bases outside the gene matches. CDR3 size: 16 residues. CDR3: CASNRGASGGAVSQYF. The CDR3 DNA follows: TGTGCCAGCAACCGAGGAGCTAGCGGGGGGGCGGTGTCGCAGTATTTT.

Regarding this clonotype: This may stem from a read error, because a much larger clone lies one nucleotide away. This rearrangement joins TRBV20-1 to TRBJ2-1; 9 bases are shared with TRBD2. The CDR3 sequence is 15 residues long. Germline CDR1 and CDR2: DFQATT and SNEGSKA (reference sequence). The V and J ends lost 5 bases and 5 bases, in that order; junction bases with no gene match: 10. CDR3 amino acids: CSAGRAGGPHNEQFF. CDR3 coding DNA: TGCAGTGCTGGGCGAGCGGGAGGACCCCACAATGAGCAGTTCTTC.